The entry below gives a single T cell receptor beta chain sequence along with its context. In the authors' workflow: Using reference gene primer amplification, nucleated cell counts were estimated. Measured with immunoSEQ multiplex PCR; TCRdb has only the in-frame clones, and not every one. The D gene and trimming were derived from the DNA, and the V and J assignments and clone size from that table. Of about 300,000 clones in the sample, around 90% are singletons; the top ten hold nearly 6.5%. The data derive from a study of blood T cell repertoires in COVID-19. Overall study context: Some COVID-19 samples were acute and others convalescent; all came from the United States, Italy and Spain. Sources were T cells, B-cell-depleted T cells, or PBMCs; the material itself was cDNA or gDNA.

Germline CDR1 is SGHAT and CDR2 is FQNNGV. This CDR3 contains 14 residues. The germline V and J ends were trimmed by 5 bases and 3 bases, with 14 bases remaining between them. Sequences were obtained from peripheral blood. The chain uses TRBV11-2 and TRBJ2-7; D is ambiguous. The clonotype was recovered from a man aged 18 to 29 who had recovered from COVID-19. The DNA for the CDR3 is TGTGCCAGCAGCCGACAAATAAGCTTCTACGAGCAGTACTTC. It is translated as CASSRQISFYEQYF.